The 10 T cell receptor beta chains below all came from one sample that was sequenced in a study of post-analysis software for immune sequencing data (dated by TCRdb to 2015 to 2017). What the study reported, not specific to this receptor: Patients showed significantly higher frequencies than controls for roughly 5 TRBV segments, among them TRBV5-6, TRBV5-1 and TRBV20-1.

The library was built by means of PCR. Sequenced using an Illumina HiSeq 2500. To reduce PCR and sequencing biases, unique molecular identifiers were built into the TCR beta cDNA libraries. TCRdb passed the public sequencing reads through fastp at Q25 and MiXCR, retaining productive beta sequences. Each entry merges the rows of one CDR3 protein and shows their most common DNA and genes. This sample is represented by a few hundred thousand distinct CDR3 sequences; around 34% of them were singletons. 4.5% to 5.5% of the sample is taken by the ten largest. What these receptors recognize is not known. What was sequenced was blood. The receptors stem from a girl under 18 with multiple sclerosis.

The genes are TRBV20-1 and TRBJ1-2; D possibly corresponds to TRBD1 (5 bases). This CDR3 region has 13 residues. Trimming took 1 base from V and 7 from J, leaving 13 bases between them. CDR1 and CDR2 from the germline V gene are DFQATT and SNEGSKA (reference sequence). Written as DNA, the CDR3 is TGCAGTGCTAGAGCCACCGGGACGGGTGGCTACACCTTC. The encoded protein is CSARATGTGGYTF.

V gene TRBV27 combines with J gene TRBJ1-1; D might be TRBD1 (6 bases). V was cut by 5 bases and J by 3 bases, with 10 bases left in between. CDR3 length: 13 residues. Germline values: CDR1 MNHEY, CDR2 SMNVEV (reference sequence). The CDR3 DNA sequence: TGTGCCAGCAGTCAACAGGGTTACACTGAAGCTTTCTTT. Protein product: CASSQQGYTEAFF.

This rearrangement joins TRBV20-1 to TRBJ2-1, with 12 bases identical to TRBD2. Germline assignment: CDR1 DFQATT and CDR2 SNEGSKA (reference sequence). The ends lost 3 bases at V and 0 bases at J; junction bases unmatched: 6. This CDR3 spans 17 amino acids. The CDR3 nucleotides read TGCAGTGCTAGGCCCGGACTAGCGGGGAGCTCCTACAATGAGCAGTTCTTC. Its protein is CSARPGLAGSSYNEQFF.

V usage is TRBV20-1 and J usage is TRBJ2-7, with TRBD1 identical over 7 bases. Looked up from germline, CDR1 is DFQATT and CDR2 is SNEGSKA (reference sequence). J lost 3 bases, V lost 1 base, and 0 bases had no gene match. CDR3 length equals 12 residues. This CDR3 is CSARAGGYEQYF. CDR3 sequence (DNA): TGCAGTGCTAGAGCAGGGGGCTACGAGCAGTACTTC.

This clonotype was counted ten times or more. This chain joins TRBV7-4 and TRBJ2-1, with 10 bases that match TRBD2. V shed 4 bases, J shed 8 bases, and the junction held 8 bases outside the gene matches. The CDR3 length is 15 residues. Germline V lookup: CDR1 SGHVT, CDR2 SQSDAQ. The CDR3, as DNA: TGTGCCAGCAGCTCTAGACTAGCGGGTATCGATGAGCAGTTCTTC. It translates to CASSSRLAGIDEQFF.

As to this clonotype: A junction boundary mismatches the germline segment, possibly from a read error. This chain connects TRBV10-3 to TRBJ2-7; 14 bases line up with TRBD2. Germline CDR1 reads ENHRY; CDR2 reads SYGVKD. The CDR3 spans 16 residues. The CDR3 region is CAISETRLAGGVEQYF. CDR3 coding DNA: TGCGCCATCAGTGAGACCCGACTAGCGGGAGGGGTCGAGCAGTACTTC.

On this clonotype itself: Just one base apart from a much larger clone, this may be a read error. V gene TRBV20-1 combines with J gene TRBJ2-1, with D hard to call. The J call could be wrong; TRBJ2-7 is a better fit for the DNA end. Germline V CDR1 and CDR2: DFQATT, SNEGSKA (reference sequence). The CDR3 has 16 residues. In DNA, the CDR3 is TGCAGTGCTAGAGATTACGCGTCGGCCTCCTACAATGAGCAGTACTTC. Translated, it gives CSARDYASASYNEQYF.

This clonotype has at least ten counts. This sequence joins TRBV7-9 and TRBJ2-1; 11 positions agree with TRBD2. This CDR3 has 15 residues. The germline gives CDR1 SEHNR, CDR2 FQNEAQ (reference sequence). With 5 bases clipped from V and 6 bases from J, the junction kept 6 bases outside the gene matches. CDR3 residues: CASSHRLAGSNEQFF. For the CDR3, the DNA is TGTGCCAGCAGCCACAGACTAGCGGGGAGCAATGAGCAGTTCTTC.

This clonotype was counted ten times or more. The CDR3 loop is CASSPGLAYTDTQYF. The CDR3 region has the DNA TGTGCCAGCAGCCCCGGACTGGCCTACACAGATACGCAGTATTTT. This chain connects TRBV7-8 to TRBJ2-3; possible D gene TRBD2, 5 bases. The CDR3 extends over 15 amino acids. The V gene's germline CDR1 is SGHVS and CDR2 FQNEAQ. The V gene lost 5 bases and the J gene lost 2 bases, with 14 bases spanning the gap.

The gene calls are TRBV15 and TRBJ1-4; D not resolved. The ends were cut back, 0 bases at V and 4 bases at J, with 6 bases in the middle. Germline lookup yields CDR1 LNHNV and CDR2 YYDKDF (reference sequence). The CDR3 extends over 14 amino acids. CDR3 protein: CATSRDVGNEKLFF. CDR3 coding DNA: TGTGCCACCAGCAGAGATGTCGGTAATGAAAAACTGTTTTTT.